This T cell receptor (beta chain) was found in a study of cytomegalovirus exposure and HLA in healthy donors. The primer mix had 60 Vbeta and 13 Jbeta primers. Libraries were prepared by immunoSEQ multiplex PCR; TCRdb keeps only in-frame clonotypes and omits some of them. Found here are approximately 290,000 clones, roughly 80% of them singletons; the top ten hold about 0.3%. This clone was counted between two and nine times. The receptor was isolated from a girl under 10 years old in good health and CMV-seronegative. Sequences were obtained from PBMCs.

The CDR3 sequence: CSAGSRVQETQYF. The CDR3 DNA is TGCAGCGCCGGCAGCAGGGTCCAAGAGACCCAGTACTTC. The chain has TRBV29-1 and TRBJ2-5, with a weak D call TRBD1 (5 bases). Germline CDR1 and CDR2: SQVTM and ANQGSEA. CDR3 size: 13 residues. Deletions cut 7 bases from V and 1 base from J, with 13 bases between. Variable domain in full (rest from reference TRBV29-1 and TRBJ2-5): SAVISQKPSRDICQRGTSLTIQCQVDSQVTMMFWYRQQPGQSLTLIATANQGSEATYESGFVIDKFPISRPNLTFSTLTVSNMSPEDSSIYLCSAGSRVQETQYFGPGTRLLVL.